The 24 T cell receptor beta chains listed next were all sequenced from one sample in a study of blood T cell repertoires in COVID-19. This table comes from immunoSEQ multiplex PCR, and its TCRdb copy is limited to in-frame clones, with some not included. Here the sample spans around 62,000 clones, more than 80% being singletons. Sequencing input: peripheral blood. The receptors were sampled from a man between 60 and 70 years old with acute or convalescent COVID-19.

This clone appeared once. Other DNA sequences within the sample encode an identical CDR3. The chain combines TRBV18 with TRBJ1-1; D may be TRBD1 (5 bases). This CDR3 is built from 13 residues. Germline V CDR1 and CDR2: KGHSH, LQKENI. The V gene lost 3 bases and the J gene lost 1 base, with 6 bases spanning the gap. CDR3 DNA sequence: TGTGCCAGCTCACCTAGGGGGAACACTGAAGCTTTCTTT. Amino acid sequence: CASSPRGNTEAFF.

The chain links TRBV19 to TRBJ1-4; D is undetermined. Per germline, CDR1 LNHDA and CDR2 SQIVND (reference sequence). V lost 3 bases and J lost 7, with 3 bases in between. CDR3 length: 11 amino acids. Here the CDR3 reads CASSIGEKLFF. The CDR3 DNA is TGTGCCAGTAGTATCGGTGAAAAACTGTTTTTT.

The chain recombines TRBV28 with TRBJ1-1, with a weak D call TRBD1 (5 bases). The CDR3 sequence is 16 residues long. The V gene's germline CDR1 is MDHEN and CDR2 SYDVKM. The ends were cut back, 6 bases at V and 4 bases at J, with 21 bases in the middle. The CDR3 DNA reads TGTGCCAGCAGCCCGACAGCTGTCCCCCCGGGCACTGAAGCTTTCTTT. Translated: CASSPTAVPPGTEAFF.

The rearrangement links TRBV28 to TRBJ1-1; D may be TRBD1 (5 bases). Germline values: CDR1 MDHEN, CDR2 SYDVKM. The CDR3 extends over 15 amino acids. V lost 5 bases and J lost 1, with 14 bases in between. The CDR3, as DNA: TGTGCCAGCAGTACTCCAGGGTTCTGGAACACTGAAGCTTTCTTT. Encoded protein: CASSTPGFWNTEAFF.

DNA of the CDR3: TGTGCCAGCAGTGAGCCAGACAGGGGCAACACTGAAGCTTTCTTT. Translating gives CASSEPDRGNTEAFF. The V and J genes are TRBV6-2 or TRBV6-3 and TRBJ1-1, with 8 bases that match TRBD1. Germline V gene data show CDR1 as MNHEY and CDR2 as SVGEGT. The junction had 7 bases not matched to a gene; V was cut back by 5 bases and J by 2 bases. The CDR3 is 15 residues long.

The chain links TRBV19 to TRBJ1-4, with TRBD1 as a possible D gene (5 bases). Trimming stripped 7 bases from V and 7 bases from J, with 16 bases between. This CDR3 has 14 amino acids. Germline V gene data show CDR1 as LNHDA and CDR2 as SQIVND (reference sequence). In DNA, the CDR3 is TGTGCCAGTACCCCCTCGACAGACCGTGAAAAACTGTTTTTT. This encodes CASTPSTDREKLFF.

The chain has TRBV28 and TRBJ1-2, with D perhaps matching TRBD1 (6 bases). Germline V gene lookup returns CDR1 MDHEN and CDR2 SYDVKM. This CDR3 is built from 14 residues. Trimming removed 7 bases at V and 4 bases at J, with 16 bases between. The chain's CDR3 is CASTPDRYGYGYTF. The CDR3 DNA is TGTGCCAGCACCCCCGACAGGTACGGCTATGGCTACACCTTC.

This rearrangement joins TRBV7-2 to TRBJ1-5, with D possibly being TRBD1 (5 bases). The germline CDR1 and CDR2 sequences are SGHTA and FQGNSA. The CDR3 spans 14 residues. The V end lost 1 base, the J end lost 5 bases, and 9 bases lay between the germline ends. The chain's CDR3 is CASSLGREDQPQHF. The DNA of the CDR3 is TGTGCCAGCAGCTTAGGCAGGGAGGATCAGCCCCAGCATTTT.

The gene calls are TRBV5-1 and TRBJ1-3, with 9 bases fitting TRBD1. After removal of 3 bases from V and 1 base from J, the junction contained 11 bases not matched to a gene. Germline CDR1 is SGHRS and CDR2 is YFSETQ. The CDR3 spans 18 residues. The CDR3 nucleotides read TGCGCCAGCAGCTGGAGCCCTGGACAGGGGAATTCTGGAAACACCATATATTTT. The encoded protein is CASSWSPGQGNSGNTIYF.

The rearrangement links TRBV5-1 to TRBJ1-5, with no clear D. Germline V CDR1 and CDR2: SGHRS, YFSETQ. The CDR3 contains 15 residues. Trimming cost V 0 bases and J 1 base, with 8 bases left between them. The CDR3 loop is CASSLDGYSNQPQHF. In nucleotides, the CDR3 is TGCGCCAGCAGCTTGGACGGGTACAGCAATCAGCCCCAGCATTTT.

The rearrangement links TRBV9 to TRBJ1-3; D gene unclear. The CDR3 covers 15 residues. V gave up 0 bases and J gave up 3 bases, with 10 bases separating them. Germline V gene lookup returns CDR1 SGDLS and CDR2 YYNGEE. The CDR3 loop reads CASSVESPVGNTIYF. In nucleotides, the CDR3 is TGTGCCAGCAGCGTAGAATCTCCAGTTGGAAACACCATATATTTT.

This chain uses TRBV5-1 with TRBJ2-3; a possible D gene is TRBD1 (6 bases). The germline CDR1 and CDR2 sequences are SGHRS and YFSETQ. V was shortened by 4 bases and J by 3 bases, with 18 bases between the two germline ends. This CDR3 spans 16 amino acids. The chain's CDR3 is CASSPPGPQGTDTQYF. The DNA of the CDR3 is TGCGCCAGCAGCCCACCGGGACCCCAGGGGACAGATACGCAGTATTTT.

V gene TRBV6-5 combines with J gene TRBJ2-1, with D perhaps TRBD2 (5 bases). This CDR3 region has 13 residues. Deletions cut 5 bases from V and 5 bases from J, with 10 bases between. Germline V gene lookup returns CDR1 MNHEY and CDR2 SVGAGI. The CDR3 sequence: CASSLAVNNEQFF. For the CDR3, the DNA is TGTGCCAGCAGTCTAGCCGTAAACAATGAGCAGTTCTTC.

V usage is TRBV1 and J usage is TRBJ2-7; the D segment call TRBD2 is taken from the table without a DNA check. TRBV1 is noted as a pseudogene. This CDR3 contains 15 residues. CDR3 loop: CTSSPRLAGSYEQYF. The DNA for the CDR3 is TGCACCAGCAGCCCGAGACTAGCGGGGTCCTACGAGCAGTACTTC.

The chain combines TRBV6-5 with TRBJ1-5; D remains unclear. Trimming took off 4 bases at V and 4 bases at J, with 8 bases between the two ends. This CDR3 is 13 amino acids long. CDR1 and CDR2 from the germline V gene are MNHEY and SVGAGI. The CDR3 here is CASSFARNQPQHF. CDR3 in DNA: TGTGCCAGCAGTTTCGCTCGGAATCAGCCCCAGCATTTT.

The chain carries TRBV5-1 and TRBJ1-5; 7 bases align to TRBD1. The J segment lost 3 bases and the V segment lost 4 bases, leaving 10 bases of the junction unmatched. The CDR3 loop spans 16 amino acids. Germline V gene sequence: CDR1 SGHRS, CDR2 YFSETQ. Here the CDR3 DNA reads TGCGCCAGCAGCCGTAACCGGGACAGCGTCAATCAGCCCCAGCATTTT. It codes for CASSRNRDSVNQPQHF.

CDR3 coding DNA: TGCGCCAGCAGCCGAACAGGGGGCGGAGGGGCCAACGTCCTGACTTTC. This encodes CASSRTGGGGANVLTF. The chain recombines TRBV4-3 with TRBJ2-6; 9 bases match TRBD1. The V gene end was trimmed by 4 bases and the J gene end by 4 bases; junction bases not matched to a gene: 5. The CDR3 consists of 16 residues. Germline V CDR1 and CDR2: LGHNA, YSLEER.

The rearrangement joins TRBV15 to TRBJ1-5; 7 bases are shared with TRBD1. The CDR3 runs 16 residues. V lost 0 bases and J lost 4; bases outside the gene matches: 6. The germline CDR1 and CDR2 sequences are LNHNV and YYDKDF (reference sequence). As DNA, the CDR3 is TGTGCCACCAGCAGAGATCTAGTACAGGGGAATCAGCCCCAGCATTTT. It translates to CATSRDLVQGNQPQHF.

The rearrangement joins TRBV6-5 to TRBJ1-5, with TRBD1 as a possible D gene (6 bases). Germline V gene sequence: CDR1 MNHEY, CDR2 SVGAGI. The CDR3 loop spans 13 amino acids. V lost 5 bases to trimming and J lost 4 bases, with 9 bases between them. This CDR3 reads CASSRQENQPQHF. In DNA form, the CDR3 reads TGTGCCAGCAGTCGACAGGAAAATCAGCCCCAGCATTTT.

The chain couples TRBV7-2 to TRBJ2-4; D ambiguous. The V end lost 2 bases, the J end lost 1 base, and 15 bases lay between the germline ends. Germline values: CDR1 SGHTA, CDR2 FQGNSA. CDR3 length: 17 amino acids. In DNA form, the CDR3 reads TGTGCCAGCAGCTTAACACCGACCGGCGGCGCCAAAAACATTCAGTACTTC. The encoded protein is CASSLTPTGGAKNIQYF. Supplemented by reference TRBV7-2 and TRBJ2-4, the full variable domain reads GAGVSQSPSNKVTEKGKDVELRCDPISGHTALYWYRQSLGQGLEFLIYFQGNSAPDKSGLPSDRFSAERTGGSVSTLTIQRTQQEDSAVYLCASSLTPTGGAKNIQYFGAGTRLSVL.

The chain couples TRBV24-1 to TRBJ1-5; 7 nucleotides agree with TRBD1. With 7 bases clipped from V and 12 bases from J, the junction kept 20 bases outside the gene matches. Germline assignment: CDR1 KGHDR and CDR2 SFDVKD. The CDR3 has 16 residues. The CDR3 sequence: CATSPTGTDKSAGQHF. As DNA, the CDR3 is TGTGCCACCAGCCCTACCGGGACAGATAAATCAGCGGGCCAGCATTTT.

V gene TRBV4-1 combines with J gene TRBJ1-2; tentative D call: TRBD1 (6 bases). In germline, CDR1 is MGHRA, CDR2 YSYEKL. V dropped 1 base and J dropped 0 bases, with 15 bases sitting between them. This CDR3 spans 17 amino acids. CDR3 nucleotide sequence: TGCGCCAGCAGCCAAGTTTTCAGGGGCTCTTCTAACTATGGCTACACCTTC. Its protein product is CASSQVFRGSSNYGYTF.

V usage is TRBV21-1 and J usage is TRBJ1-2. TRBV21-1 represents a pseudogene. The CDR3 is 15 amino acids. The DNA of the CDR3 is TGTGCCAGCAGCAAAGCGCGGGGCCAGCGGTATGGCTACACCTTC. As protein: CASSKARGQRYGYTF.

The V and J genes are TRBV7-2 and TRBJ2-7; D gene ambiguous. Germline CDR1 is SGHTA and CDR2 is FQGNSA. Trimming stripped 0 bases from V and 3 bases from J, with 12 bases between. The CDR3 covers 15 residues. Here the CDR3 DNA reads TGTGCCAGCAGCTTAGCGGAGAGGAGCCGCTACGAGCAGTACTTC. As protein: CASSLAERSRYEQYF. Variable domain in full (rest from reference TRBV7-2 and TRBJ2-7): GAGVSQSPSNKVTEKGKDVELRCDPISGHTALYWYRQSLGQGLEFLIYFQGNSAPDKSGLPSDRFSAERTGGSVSTLTIQRTQQEDSAVYLCASSLAERSRYEQYFGPGTRLTVT.